Below, 11 T cell receptor beta chains from the same sample are listed, as sequenced in a study of breast tumors, draining lymph nodes, adjacent tissues. TCRdb called the multiplex PCR reads again in MiXCR, with one record for every CDR3 protein. The sample has some 170,000 distinct CDR3 sequences, roughly 35% seen once; the top ten hold about 4.1%. Breast cancer patients provided tissue from their axillary draining lymph nodes. The material sequenced was axillary lymph node tissue. The receptors originated from a female donor with breast cancer. Some clones in this sample may be carry-over from other donors' samples.

Of note for this clonotype: A much larger clonotype is one base distant, so this may be a read error. The J gene is TRBJ2-7, the V gene TRBV6-2 or TRBV6-3; no reliable D call. The CDR3 has 14 residues. Trimming shortened V by 5 bases and J by 0 bases, and 11 bases separated the two germline ends. Germline CDR1 and CDR2: MNHEY and SVGEGT. CDR3 residues: CASSLGWSSYEQYF. Here the CDR3 DNA reads TGTGCCAGCAGTCTCGGCTGGAGCTCCTACGAGCAGTACTTC.

This clonotype came up many times. The V call is TRBV6-5, the J call TRBJ1-5, with 10 bases aligning to TRBD1. The CDR3 totals 15 residues. From germline, CDR1 is MNHEY and CDR2 SVGAGI. The junction had 6 bases not matched to a gene; V was cut back by 8 bases and J by 2 bases. The CDR3 DNA is TGTGCCAGCGCCCGGGACAGGGGCGGCAATCAGCCCCAGCATTTT. Translation gives CASARDRGGNQPQHF.

Ten or more counts support this clonotype. The rearrangement joins TRBV7-3 to TRBJ1-3; no reliable D call. V was cut by 5 bases and J by 0 bases, with 17 bases left in between. CDR1 and CDR2 (germline): SGHTA, FQGTGA. The CDR3 is 17 amino acids. CDR3 sequence: CASSPWAAQSSGNTIYF. The CDR3 DNA follows: TGTGCCAGCAGCCCGTGGGCAGCCCAAAGCTCTGGAAACACCATATATTTT.

This clonotype was found many times. V gene TRBV30 combines with J gene TRBJ1-5; D remains ambiguous. Germline V gene sequence: CDR1 GTSNPN, CDR2 SVGIG (reference sequence). This CDR3 has 13 amino acids. V gave up 2 bases and J gave up 4 bases, with 9 bases separating them. The CDR3 region has the DNA TGTGCCTGGAGTTCAGATTCAAATCAGCCCCAGCATTTT. Residues: CAWSSDSNQPQHF.

Worth noting for this clonotype: Since a much larger clone is just one base distant, this may be a read error. V gene TRBV27 combines with J gene TRBJ2-7; no firm D call. This CDR3 spans 13 amino acids. Germline CDR1 is MNHEY and CDR2 is SMNVEV (reference sequence). Here the CDR3 reads CASMNLGSCEQYF. The CDR3 DNA follows: TGTGCCAGCATGAACCTGGGGTCCTGCGAGCAGTACTTC.

The chain has TRBV12-3 or TRBV12-4 and TRBJ2-1; maybe TRBD1 (6 bases). This CDR3 has 12 amino acids. The V end was cut by 10 bases, the J end by 7 bases, with 14 bases between. CDR3 bases: TGTGCCATCGCAGGGGTGGCAAATGAGCAGTTCTTC. It specifies CAIAGVANEQFF.

This clonotype has ten or more counts. The chain combines TRBV30 with TRBJ2-6; D not certain. The germline gives CDR1 GTSNPN, CDR2 SVGIG (reference sequence). This CDR3 contains 15 residues. V lost 3 bases to trimming and J lost 0 bases, with 9 bases between them. CDR3 coding DNA: TGTGCCTGGAGCCCTGACCTCTCTGGGGCCAACGTCCTGACTTTC. This gives the protein CAWSPDLSGANVLTF.

This chain uses TRBV5-4 with TRBJ2-5; D possibly corresponds to TRBD1 (6 bases). The CDR3 has 15 residues. Germline-derived CDR1 and CDR2 are SGHNT and YYREEE (reference sequence). Between the trimmed V and J ends, which lost 4 bases and 5 bases, there was a span of 18 bases. Here the CDR3 reads CASSQQQGWGETQYF. In DNA, the CDR3 is TGTGCCAGCAGCCAGCAACAGGGATGGGGGGAGACCCAGTACTTC.

The V and J genes are TRBV24-1 and TRBJ2-2, with 10 nucleotides matching TRBD2. CDR3 size: 15 residues. From germline, CDR1 is KGHDR and CDR2 SFDVKD. J lost 5 bases, V lost 4 bases, and 3 bases had no gene match. CDR3 in amino acids: CATSDPSGGTGELFF. CDR3 bases: TGTGCCACCAGTGACCCTAGCGGGGGAACCGGGGAGCTGTTTTTT.

Concerning this clonotype itself: One end of the junction fails to match germline, which may point to a read error. This chain links TRBV20-1 with TRBJ2-1; TRBD2 might be the D (5 bases). This CDR3 region has 13 residues. Germline assignment: CDR1 DFQATT and CDR2 SNEGSKA (reference sequence). CDR3 in amino acids: CSARYVDYNAQFF. CDR3 DNA: TGCAGTGCTAGGTATGTCGACTACAATGCGCAGTTCTTC.

Details on this clonotype: A much larger clonotype is one base distant, so this may be a read error. The chain has TRBV6-6 and TRBJ1-6, with D perhaps matching TRBD1 (6 bases). Germline CDR1 MNHNY, CDR2 SVGAGI (reference sequence). With 10 bases removed from V and 3 bases from J, the gap between germline ends came to 16 bases. The CDR3 loop spans 15 amino acids. Here the CDR3 reads CATARGQDYNSPLHF. CDR3 DNA sequence: TGTGCCACCGCCCGGGGGCAGGACTATAATTCACCCCTCCACTTT.